Sequencing of this T cell receptor beta chain was carried out in a study of T cells in localized non-small cell lung cancer (dated by TCRdb to 2018 to 2021). Context from the whole study: The study analyzed T cell repertoires of around 250 early-stage NSCLC patients, comparing tumors and uninvolved tumor-adjacent lungs. The cohort comprised approximately 240 treatment-naïve NSCLC patients with resected, localized lung tumors. The mean age of the NSCLC patients was roughly 70 years, with roughly 120 men and around 110 women.

TCR beta CDR3 regions were sequenced from DNA using the immunoSEQ Assay. In the authors' own workflow: T cell density was computed as TCR beta template counts normalized to usable DNA estimated by amplifying housekeeping genes. Richness was estimated with the preseqR package, extrapolating to 400,000 templates for PBMC samples and 120,000 templates for tissue samples. Clonality was defined by subtracting Pielou's evenness from one. To identify tissue-enriched TCRs, differential abundance testing was run on productive amino-acid clonotypes with a minimum total count of 5 and an alpha of 0.1. The Jaccard Index and the Morisita Overlap Index were used to quantify repertoire overlap between compartments. GLIPH clustered TCR beta CDR3s with public tetramer-defined viral CDR3s; viral motifs required at least three viral sequences plus V-gene enrichment. This is the immuneACCESS table as TCRdb keeps it, with only in-frame sequences that have V and J called. A part of the clones is gone; compared with another copy, unresolved V genes explain less than half, and the rest is unexplained. The DNA gave D and trimming, while V, J and clone size come from that table. The sample profile shows roughly 67,000 clones; roughly four fifths of them were found once. The ten top clones hold about 14% of the sample.

About this clone itself: Its recognized antigen is unknown. Qualities for individual bases were not recorded, and no much larger clone is one base off.

At diagnosis, tumor, uninvolved tumor-adjacent lung and peripheral blood were collected and then preserved as a mix of FFPE and fresh-frozen material. For TCR repertoire profiling, blood samples were analyzed in the form of peripheral blood mononuclear cells. Paper-wide results and their limitations: Since the design was exploratory, TCR variables were selected using unadjusted p-values with no false-discovery rate correction. Uninvolved tumor-adjacent lung showed the highest T cell clonality, higher than tumor, which suggests more focused antigenic responses in the adjacent lung. Because multi-region tumor sequencing was not performed, intratumor heterogeneity could not be ruled out. Higher blood T cell density associated with longer overall survival, while higher adjacent-lung clonality associated with shorter survival. Of the top 100 tumor clones, a median of approximately 60 were detected in paired uninvolved adjacent lung; roughly 29 were also among that lung's top 100.

Sequenced here: peripheral blood, sampled before any cancer treatment. This clonotype was obtained from a female donor of 60 years or more with stage I lung adenocarcinoma.

CDR3 loop: CASSPAGGQYGYTF. The sequenced DNA is TGTGCCAGCAGCCCAGCGGGGGGACAGTATGGCTACACCTTC. The V and J genes are TRBV7-3 and TRBJ1-2, and 7 bases in between align with TRBD1. Taken from the germline V gene, the CDR1 and CDR2 loops are SGHTA and FQGTGA. From V the trimming removes 5 bases and from J it removes 5 bases, while the gene matches leave 8 bases of the junction unaccounted for. The CDR3 numbers 14 residues from cysteine through phenylalanine. Just CDR3 DNA is preserved here, 42 bases in frame from base 1.